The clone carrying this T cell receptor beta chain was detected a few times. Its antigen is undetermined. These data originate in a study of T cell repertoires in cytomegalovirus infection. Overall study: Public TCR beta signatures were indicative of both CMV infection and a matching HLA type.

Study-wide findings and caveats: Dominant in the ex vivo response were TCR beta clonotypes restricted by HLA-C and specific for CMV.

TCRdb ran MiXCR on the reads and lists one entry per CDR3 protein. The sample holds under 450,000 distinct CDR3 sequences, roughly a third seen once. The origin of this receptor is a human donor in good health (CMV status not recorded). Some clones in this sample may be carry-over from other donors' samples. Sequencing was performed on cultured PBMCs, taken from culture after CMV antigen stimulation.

CDR3 DNA sequence: TGCAGTGCTAGAGAGGGGACTAGGCTTTACAATGAGCAGTTCTTC. As protein: CSAREGTRLYNEQFF. The V and J genes are TRBV20-1 and TRBJ2-1, with 8 bases fitting TRBD2. The CDR3 is made up of 15 amino acids. V lost 0 bases to trimming and J lost 4 bases; unmatched junction nucleotides: 5. The germline gives CDR1 DFQATT, CDR2 SNEGSKA (reference sequence).